This passage covers 19 T cell receptor beta chains from one sample sequenced in a study of blood T cell repertoires in COVID-19. Clones were sequenced by immunoSEQ multiplex PCR, and TCRdb holds only the in-frame ones, with some missing. The top ten hold under 6.5% of the sample, which has 150,000 to 200,000 clones, 70% to 90% seen once. Sample: peripheral blood. The receptors stem from a woman aged 45-65 years with COVID-19, enrolled during active disease.

The chain carries TRBV4-2 and TRBJ2-2; 9 bases are a match to TRBD2. The germline gives CDR1 LGHNA, CDR2 YNFKEQ. The V gene end was trimmed by 0 bases and the J gene end by 5 bases; junction bases not matched to a gene: 4. CDR3 length: 16 residues. CDR3 coding DNA: TGTGCCAGCAGCCAAGAACGAAGCGGGGGGACCGGGGAGCTGTTTTTT. Residues: CASSQERSGGTGELFF.

The J gene is TRBJ1-5, the V gene TRBV4-1; tentatively, D is TRBD1 (6 bases). Germline values: CDR1 MGHRA, CDR2 YSYEKL. Trimming stripped 3 bases from V and 6 bases from J, with 15 bases between. This CDR3 spans 15 amino acids. CDR3 sequence reads: CASSHGGAGGQPQHF. CDR3 coding DNA: TGCGCCAGCAGCCATGGGGGGGCTGGGGGTCAGCCCCAGCATTTT.

A few counts support this clone. The chain has TRBV7-9 and TRBJ1-3, with no clear D. The CDR3 extends over 13 amino acids. The germline gives CDR1 SEHNR, CDR2 FQNEAQ (reference sequence). The ends were cut back, 3 bases at V and 5 bases at J, with 8 bases in the middle. The CDR3 DNA reads TGTGCCAGCAGCTTGGGCAGCCGAAACACCATATATTTT. Protein product: CASSLGSRNTIYF.

V gene TRBV4-1 combines with J gene TRBJ2-6; tentative D call: TRBD1 (6 bases). The CDR3 runs 19 residues. Germline assignment: CDR1 MGHRA and CDR2 YSYEKL. V lost 0 bases and J 0 bases, leaving 15 bases between the germline ends. CDR3 region: CASSQDQDRKSSGANVLTF. The CDR3 nucleotides are TGCGCCAGCAGCCAAGATCAAGACAGGAAGAGCTCTGGGGCCAACGTCCTGACTTTC.

This clone occurred once. The rearrangement joins TRBV12-5 to TRBJ1-5, with D unresolved. Trimming took 2 bases from V and 4 from J, leaving 18 bases between them. Germline V CDR1 and CDR2: LGHNT, FRNRAP. The CDR3 has 17 residues. The CDR3 here is CASGLQADLIFNQPQHF. CDR3 nucleotide sequence: TGTGCTAGTGGTTTGCAGGCCGACCTTATTTTTAATCAGCCCCAGCATTTT.

The V gene is TRBV5-1, the J gene TRBJ2-3; 11 bases line up with TRBD2. Germline-derived CDR1 and CDR2 are SGHRS and YFSETQ. V lost 0 bases, J lost 5 bases, and 8 bases stayed unmatched. CDR3 size: 17 residues. The CDR3 sequence: CASSLEVAGGLGDTQYF. CDR3 in DNA: TGCGCCAGCAGCTTGGAAGTAGCGGGGGGGCTGGGAGATACGCAGTATTTT.

The chain is built from TRBV6-5 and TRBJ2-5; D is undetermined. The germline CDR1 and CDR2 sequences are MNHEY and SVGAGI. Trimming pared 7 bases from V and 1 base from J, leaving 16 bases between. The CDR3 runs to 15 residues. CDR3 residues: CASKWVGWSQETQYF. CDR3 in DNA: TGTGCCAGCAAATGGGTGGGTTGGAGCCAAGAGACCCAGTACTTC.

V gene TRBV4-1 combines with J gene TRBJ1-3; D unclear. V was shortened by 2 bases and J by 0 bases, with 11 bases between the two germline ends. Looked up from germline, CDR1 is MGHRA and CDR2 is YSYEKL. The CDR3 is 16 residues long. The CDR3 DNA follows: TGCGCCAGCAGCCAACAGGAGGCAGCCTCTGGAAACACCATATATTTT. Its translation is CASSQQEAASGNTIYF.

The genes are TRBV18 and TRBJ2-7, with 13 bases lining up with TRBD2. The germline V gene encodes CDR1 KGHSH and CDR2 LQKENI. This CDR3 has 16 residues. Trimming removed 5 bases from V and 5 bases from J; junction bases left unmatched: 9. For the CDR3, the DNA is TGTGCCAGCTCATCTTCCCGGACTAGCGGGGGACACGAGCAGTACTTC. Encoded protein: CASSSSRTSGGHEQYF.

The V gene is TRBV7-9, the J gene TRBJ1-1; D may be TRBD1 (5 bases). The CDR3 consists of 14 residues. Germline CDR1 SEHNR, CDR2 FQNEAQ (reference sequence). Trimming shortened V by 5 bases and J by 0 bases, and 10 bases separated the two germline ends. DNA of the CDR3: TGTGCCAGCAGCCCGACAGCCCTGAACACTGAAGCTTTCTTT. This translates into CASSPTALNTEAFF.

The chain uses TRBV27 and TRBJ1-3; no clear D gene. Germline V gene lookup returns CDR1 MNHEY and CDR2 SMNVEV (reference sequence). The CDR3 has 12 residues. Deletions cut 2 bases from V and 4 bases from J, with 3 bases between. The CDR3 nucleotides are TGTGCCAGCAGTTTACCGGGAAACACCATATATTTT. It encodes CASSLPGNTIYF.

This chain uses TRBV28 with TRBJ1-1, with TRBD1 identical over 10 bases. CDR1 and CDR2 from the germline V gene are MDHEN and SYDVKM. There are 15 residues in the CDR3. V lost 4 bases and J lost 0; bases outside the gene matches: 2. The CDR3 loop reads CASSWTGGLNTEAFF. Written as DNA, the CDR3 is TGTGCCAGCAGTTGGACAGGGGGATTGAACACTGAAGCTTTCTTT.

The genes are TRBV4-1 and TRBJ2-2; 8 positions match TRBD1. Germline V gene lookup returns CDR1 MGHRA and CDR2 YSYEKL. The CDR3 is made up of 17 amino acids. Trimming took 0 bases from V and 6 from J; bases not matched to a gene: 9. The CDR3 protein is CASSQEVQGAFPGELFF. In DNA, the CDR3 is TGCGCCAGCAGCCAAGAAGTTCAGGGGGCCTTCCCCGGGGAGCTGTTTTTT.

This clone was counted only a few times. Other DNA sequences within the sample encode an identical CDR3. The chain joins TRBV6-5 to TRBJ2-7; the D gene is possibly TRBD1 (6 bases). V dropped 3 bases and J dropped 1 base, with 7 bases sitting between them. Per germline, CDR1 MNHEY and CDR2 SVGAGI. The CDR3 consists of 13 residues. The CDR3 DNA reads TGTGCCAGCAGTTATGGACAGTCCTACGAGCAGTACTTC. This translates into CASSYGQSYEQYF.

The chain links TRBV4-1 to TRBJ1-5, with TRBD1 matching 7 bases. CDR3 length: 16 residues. V lost 1 base to trimming and J lost 0 bases; unmatched junction nucleotides: 3. Germline V CDR1 and CDR2: MGHRA, YSYEKL. The CDR3 DNA is TGCGCCAGCAGCCAAGGGGACAGCCATAGCAATCAGCCCCAGCATTTT. Residues: CASSQGDSHSNQPQHF.

This sequence joins TRBV14 and TRBJ2-2, with D unresolved. This CDR3 has 15 amino acids. Germline values: CDR1 SGHDN, CDR2 FVKESK. V lost 2 bases, J lost 2 bases, and 9 bases lay in between. CDR3 amino acids: CASSQKLINTGELFF. The CDR3 DNA sequence: TGTGCCAGCAGCCAAAAACTAATCAACACCGGGGAGCTGTTTTTT.

This chain links TRBV28 with TRBJ2-7; D may be TRBD2 (7 bases). V dropped 3 bases and J dropped 5 bases, with 14 bases sitting between them. Germline assignment: CDR1 MDHEN and CDR2 SYDVKM. The CDR3 totals 14 residues. The CDR3 protein is CASSFPGGANEQYF. The CDR3 DNA reads TGTGCCAGCAGTTTTCCTGGGGGGGCAAACGAGCAGTACTTC.

The rearrangement links TRBV5-5 to TRBJ1-2; TRBD1 matches at 8 bases. The CDR3 consists of 17 residues. Germline CDR1 SGHKS, CDR2 YYEKEE (reference sequence). Trimming took 8 bases from V and 3 from J; bases not matched to a gene: 18. The CDR3 DNA is TGTGCCAGGACCCCGGGACAGGAGGCGCTATGGGACTATGGCTACACCTTC. It codes for CARTPGQEALWDYGYTF.

Concerning this clone: Other nucleotide sequences from this sample produce the same CDR3. This chain links TRBV9 with TRBJ2-5, with TRBD2 matching 8 bases. Germline V gives CDR1 SGDLS, CDR2 YYNGEE. The CDR3 has 14 residues. The V gene end was trimmed by 0 bases and the J gene end by 2 bases; junction bases not matched to a gene: 0. The CDR3 DNA is TGTGCCAGCAGCGTAGCGGGGGGGCAAGAGACCCAGTACTTC. It translates to CASSVAGGQETQYF.